These T cell receptor beta chains were read from a single sample in a study of T cell repertoires in cytomegalovirus infection. The antigens these receptors bind are not known. TCRdb itself ran the reads through MiXCR, one entry per CDR3 protein. The sample gives more than 250,000 distinct CDR3 sequences, 20% to 30% of which show up once; 13% is in the top ten. Here the sequenced sample was cultured PBMCs, taken from culture after CMV antigen stimulation. The receptors come from a human donor in good health (CMV status not recorded). Some clones in this sample may be carry-over from other donors' samples. CDR3s include the opening cysteine and the closing phenylalanine or tryptophan. The order of the fields is clone size, CDR3 length, J gene, V gene, CDR3 protein. Size is omitted from some rows. Given values are once, few, many or a class for expanded clones.

abundance: few; len: 19; j_gene: TRBJ2-1; v_gene: TRBV10-3; CDR3aa: CAISESASGRTPNNNEQFF
abundance: few; len: 14; j_gene: TRBJ1-1; v_gene: TRBV7-2; CDR3aa: CASSRQGQYTEAFF
abundance: .; len: 15; j_gene: TRBJ2-3; v_gene: TRBV7-2; CDR3aa: CASSPFGGNTDTQYF
abundance: .; len: 13; j_gene: TRBJ1-2; v_gene: TRBV27; CDR3aa: CASSLGGVGGYTF
abundance: .; len: 13; j_gene: TRBJ2-1; v_gene: TRBV2; CDR3aa: CASMASGSNEQFF
abundance: .; len: 15; j_gene: TRBJ1-5; v_gene: TRBV4-1; CDR3aa: CASSQDPSSNQPQHF
abundance: few; len: 15; j_gene: TRBJ2-1; v_gene: TRBV20-1; CDR3aa: CSARLVPGDVHEQFF
abundance: .; len: 17; j_gene: TRBJ2-3; v_gene: TRBV12-3/TRBV12-4; CDR3aa: CASSSSRLAGITDTQYF
abundance: .; len: 14; j_gene: TRBJ2-7; v_gene: TRBV3-1; CDR3aa: CASSRYRDSHEQYF
abundance: .; len: 17; j_gene: TRBJ2-1; v_gene: TRBV12-3/TRBV12-4; CDR3aa: CASSPGLAGPLYNEQFF
abundance: medium-sized; len: 13; j_gene: TRBJ2-5; v_gene: TRBV7-2; CDR3aa: CASSLNREETQYF
abundance: few; len: 15; j_gene: TRBJ2-7; v_gene: TRBV6-2/TRBV6-3; CDR3aa: CASSPLAGGTYEQYF
abundance: few; len: 14; j_gene: TRBJ1-1; v_gene: TRBV6-2/TRBV6-3; CDR3aa: CASSSGEMNTEAFF
abundance: many; len: 12; j_gene: TRBJ1-5; v_gene: TRBV27; CDR3aa: CASSGGGQPQHF
abundance: few; len: 16; j_gene: TRBJ1-2; v_gene: TRBV5-4; CDR3aa: CASSGGGPGRSYGYTF
abundance: few; len: 14; j_gene: TRBJ2-1; v_gene: TRBV4-1; CDR3aa: CASSQAGRVSEQFF